This is a list of T cell receptor beta chains from one sample in a study of Graves' ophthalmopathy and Graves' hyperthyroidism. MiXCR was run by TCRdb on the multiplex PCR reads, yielding one entry per CDR3 protein. The data contain under 250,000 distinct CDR3 sequences, under 30% of them singletons. The sequenced material came from peripheral blood. All receptors come from a man in his forties or fifties with Graves' ophthalmopathy. The CDR3 runs from the conserved cysteine through the conserved F or W. D genes are given only for firm matches. Where a row states a size, it is once, few, many or the class of an expanded clone; other rows omit it.

clone_size,d_call,v_call,j_call,cdr3_nt,cdr3_aa
NA,NA,TRBV6-5,TRBJ1-1,TGTGCCAGCAGTTCCAGGGTTATCACTGAAGCTTTCTTT,CASSSRVITEAFF
NA,NA,TRBV29-1,TRBJ2-7,TGCAGCGTTGAGAGGACGGGAAACTCCTACGAGCAGTACTTC,CSVERTGNSYEQYF
NA,NA,TRBV6-5,TRBJ1-2,TGTGCCAGCAGTTTCGACAGCGGCTATGGCTACACCTTC,CASSFDSGYGYTF
many,TRBD1,TRBV28,TRBJ1-2,TGTGCCAGCAGTTCCCACCTAGGACAGGGGGTCCATGGCTACACCTTC,CASSSHLGQGVHGYTF
NA,NA,TRBV2,TRBJ2-5,TGTGCCACCAGTGATCCCATGACAGGAGAAGAGACCCAGTACTTC,CATSDPMTGEETQYF
many,NA,TRBV4-1,TRBJ2-7,TGCGCCAGCAGCCAAGAGGGGGCACTGCGAGAGGGGCGGCAGTACTTC,CASSQEGALREGRQYF
NA,NA,TRBV7-8,TRBJ2-7,TGTGCCAGCAGTTTAGTAGAGGAGAGAGCCGAGCAGTACTTC,CASSLVEERAEQYF
many,TRBD2,TRBV20-1,TRBJ2-7,TGCAGTGCTAGAGATCAGGCGGGAGCGTCATACGAGCAGTACTTC,CSARDQAGASYEQYF
many,TRBD2,TRBV11-2,TRBJ2-5,TGTGCCGGCAGCCATGGGCGGGAGCAAGTCCAAGAGACCCAGTACTTC,CAGSHGREQVQETQYF
many,TRBD1,TRBV9,TRBJ2-2,TGTGCCAGCAGCAAACAGGGGTTAACAGGGGAGCTGTTTTTT,CASSKQGLTGELFF
NA,TRBD1,TRBV9,TRBJ1-2,TGTGCCAGCAGCGTAGGAAACAGGGGATATGGCTACACCTTC,CASSVGNRGYGYTF
many,NA,TRBV6-2/TRBV6-3,TRBJ2-5,TGTGCCAGCAGTTACTCGAGCTTTGGTGGGCACCTGTACTTC,CASSYSSFGGHLYF
few,TRBD2,TRBV11-2,TRBJ2-5,TGTGCCAGCAGCTTAGGGGCGGGAGGCAAAGAGACCCAGTACTTC,CASSLGAGGKETQYF
NA,NA,TRBV10-3,TRBJ1-2,TGTGCCATCAGGGAGACAGTTACCTCGTATGGCTACACCTTC,CAIRETVTSYGYTF
many,NA,TRBV20-1,TRBJ1-1,TGCAGTGCTGATAGGGGAGGGGACACTGAAGCTTTCTTT,CSADRGGDTEAFF
NA,NA,TRBV12-3/TRBV12-4,TRBJ1-2,TGTGCCAGCAGTTTGGAGGGGTTGGGGGTTTACACCTTC,CASSLEGLGVYTF
NA,NA,TRBV5-1,TRBJ2-5,TGCGCCAGCAGCTTGGGACACACGATAAGCCAAGAGACCCAGTACTTC,CASSLGHTISQETQYF
many,TRBD2,TRBV6-5,TRBJ2-7,TGTGCCAGCCGACGGGGGGAATCGGGGCCGTCCTACGAGCAGTACTTC,CASRRGESGPSYEQYF
many,NA,TRBV12-3/TRBV12-4,TRBJ2-7,TGTGCCAGCAGTTTAGCGAACAGGGAATACGAGCAGTACTTC,CASSLANREYEQYF
many,TRBD2,TRBV6-2/TRBV6-3,TRBJ2-7,TGTGCCAGCAGTTACTGGCTAGCGGGAGTCAACGAGCAGTACTTC,CASSYWLAGVNEQYF
many,NA,TRBV29-1,TRBJ2-7,TGCAGCGTCCTGGGGGGCGGAGACGACGAGCAGTACTTC,CSVLGGGDDEQYF
many,TRBD2,TRBV5-1,TRBJ2-5,TGCGCCAGCAGCCCGGGACTAGCGGGACACGAGACCCAGTACTTC,CASSPGLAGHETQYF
many,NA,TRBV20-1,TRBJ1-1,TGCAGTGCTCGGGCAAACATGAACACTGAAGCTTTCTTT,CSARANMNTEAFF
NA,NA,TRBV28,TRBJ1-1,TGTGCCAGTAGGGCCCACAAAAAGGCTTTCTTT,CASRAHKKAFF
many,TRBD1,TRBV2,TRBJ2-7,TGTGCCAACGACAAATTCCGGGACAGGGGGTCCTACGAGCAGTACTTC,CANDKFRDRGSYEQYF
NA,TRBD2,TRBV6-5,TRBJ2-1,TGTGCCAGCAGTTACGCGGGAGGGCCCTACAATGAGCAGTTCTTC,CASSYAGGPYNEQFF
NA,NA,TRBV7-2,TRBJ1-5,TGTGCCAGCAGCTATACGTGGGGGAGGAATCAGCCCCAGCATTTT,CASSYTWGRNQPQHF
many,TRBD2,TRBV20-1,TRBJ2-7,TGCAGTGCTAACCTAGCGGGAGACGGGTACGAGCAGTACTTC,CSANLAGDGYEQYF
many,TRBD2,TRBV4-1,TRBJ2-5,TGCGCCAGCAGCCAAGAAGACGGACTAGCGGGAGCAGAGACCCAGTACTTC,CASSQEDGLAGAETQYF
NA,NA,TRBV6-2/TRBV6-3,TRBJ1-5,TGTGCCAGCAGTAAACAGGGAAATAGCAATCAGCCCCAGCATTTT,CASSKQGNSNQPQHF
many,NA,TRBV2,TRBJ2-7,TGTGCCAGCAGTGAAGCTAAAACCTACGAGCAGTACTTC,CASSEAKTYEQYF
many,TRBD1,TRBV6-1,TRBJ2-7,TGTGCCAGCAGGAAGCAGGGGGCCTACGAGCAGTACTTC,CASRKQGAYEQYF
many,TRBD1,TRBV29-1,TRBJ2-5,TGCAGCGCTACAGGGGGGGAGACCCAGTACTTC,CSATGGETQYF
many,TRBD2,TRBV27,TRBJ2-7,TGTGCCAGCAGTCCTCGTCAGGGAGGGTACGAGCAGTACTTC,CASSPRQGGYEQYF
NA,NA,TRBV12-3/TRBV12-4,TRBJ2-7,TGTGCCAGCAGAGCTCGGACAGACTCCTACGAGCAGTACTTC,CASRARTDSYEQYF